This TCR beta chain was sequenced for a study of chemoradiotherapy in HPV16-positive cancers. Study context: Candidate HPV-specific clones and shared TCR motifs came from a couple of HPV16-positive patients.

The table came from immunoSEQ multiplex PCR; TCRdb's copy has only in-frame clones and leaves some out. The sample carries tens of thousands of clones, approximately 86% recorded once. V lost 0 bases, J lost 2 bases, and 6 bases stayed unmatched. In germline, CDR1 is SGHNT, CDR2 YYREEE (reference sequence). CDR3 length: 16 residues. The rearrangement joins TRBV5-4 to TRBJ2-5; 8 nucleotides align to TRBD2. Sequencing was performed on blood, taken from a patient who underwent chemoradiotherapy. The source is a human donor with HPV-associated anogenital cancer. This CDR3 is CASSLAGGVSQETQYF. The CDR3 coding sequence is TGTGCCAGCAGCTTGGCGGGGGGGGTATCTCAAGAGACCCAGTACTTC.